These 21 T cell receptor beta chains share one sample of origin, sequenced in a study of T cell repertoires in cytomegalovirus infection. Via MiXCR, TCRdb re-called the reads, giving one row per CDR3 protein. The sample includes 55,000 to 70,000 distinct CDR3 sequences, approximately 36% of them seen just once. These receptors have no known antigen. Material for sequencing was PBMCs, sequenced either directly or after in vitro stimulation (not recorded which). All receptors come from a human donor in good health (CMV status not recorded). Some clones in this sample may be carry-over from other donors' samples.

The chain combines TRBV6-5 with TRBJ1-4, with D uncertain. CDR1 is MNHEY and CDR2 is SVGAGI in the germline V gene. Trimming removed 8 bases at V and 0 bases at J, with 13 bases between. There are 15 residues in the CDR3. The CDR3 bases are TGTGCCAGCCCGAATCTGGCCGCAACTAATGAAAAACTGTTTTTT. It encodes CASPNLAATNEKLFF.

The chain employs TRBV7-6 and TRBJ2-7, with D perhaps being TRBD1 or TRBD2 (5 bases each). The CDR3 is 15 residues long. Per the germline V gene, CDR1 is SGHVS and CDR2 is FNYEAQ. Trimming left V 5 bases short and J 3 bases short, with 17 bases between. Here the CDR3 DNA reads TGTGCCAGCAGCCAAAGTGGGGACGCTAGCTACGAGCAGTACTTC. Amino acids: CASSQSGDASYEQYF.

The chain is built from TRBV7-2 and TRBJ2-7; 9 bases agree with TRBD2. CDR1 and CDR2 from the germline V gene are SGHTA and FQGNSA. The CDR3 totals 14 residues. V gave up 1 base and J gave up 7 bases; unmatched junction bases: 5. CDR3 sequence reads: CASSLVGLAGEQYF. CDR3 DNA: TGTGCCAGCAGCTTAGTAGGGCTAGCGGGAGAGCAGTACTTC.

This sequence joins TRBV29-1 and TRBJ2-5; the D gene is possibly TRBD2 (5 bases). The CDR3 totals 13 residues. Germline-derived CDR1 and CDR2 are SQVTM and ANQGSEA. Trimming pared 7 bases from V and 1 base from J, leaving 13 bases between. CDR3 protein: CSAGSTPQETQYF. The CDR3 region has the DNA TGCAGCGCGGGGAGCACCCCCCAAGAGACCCAGTACTTC.

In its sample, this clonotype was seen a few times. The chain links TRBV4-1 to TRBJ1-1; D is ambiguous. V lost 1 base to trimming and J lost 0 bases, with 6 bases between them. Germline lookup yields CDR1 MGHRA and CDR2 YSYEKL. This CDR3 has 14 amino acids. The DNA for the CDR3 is TGCGCCAGCAGCCAAGGGGGTCTGAACACTGAAGCTTTCTTT. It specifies CASSQGGLNTEAFF.

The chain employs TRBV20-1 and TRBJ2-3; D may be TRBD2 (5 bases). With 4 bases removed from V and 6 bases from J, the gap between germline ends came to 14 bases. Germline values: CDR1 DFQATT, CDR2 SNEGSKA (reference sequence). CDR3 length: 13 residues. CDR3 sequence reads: CSATPPAVDTQYF. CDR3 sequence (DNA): TGCAGTGCTACCCCGCCAGCGGTGGATACGCAGTATTTT.

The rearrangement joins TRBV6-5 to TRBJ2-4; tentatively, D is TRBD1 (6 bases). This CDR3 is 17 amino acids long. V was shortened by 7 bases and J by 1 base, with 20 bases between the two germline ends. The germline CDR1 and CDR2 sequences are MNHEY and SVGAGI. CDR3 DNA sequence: TGTGCCAGCAAAGAGACAGGAAATTGGGGGGCCAAAAACATTCAGTACTTC. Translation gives CASKETGNWGAKNIQYF.

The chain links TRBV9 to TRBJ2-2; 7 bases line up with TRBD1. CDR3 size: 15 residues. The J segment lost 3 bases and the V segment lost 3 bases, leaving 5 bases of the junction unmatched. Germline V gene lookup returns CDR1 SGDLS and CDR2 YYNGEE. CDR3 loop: CASSDPGQYTGELFF. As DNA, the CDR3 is TGTGCCAGCAGCGATCCGGGACAGTACACCGGGGAGCTGTTTTTT. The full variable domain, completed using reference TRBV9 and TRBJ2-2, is DSGVTQTPKHLITATGQRVTLRCSPRSGDLSVYWYQQSLDQGLQFLIQYYNGEERAKGNILERFSAQQFPDLHSELNLSSLELGDSALYFCASSDPGQYTGELFFGEGSRLTVL.

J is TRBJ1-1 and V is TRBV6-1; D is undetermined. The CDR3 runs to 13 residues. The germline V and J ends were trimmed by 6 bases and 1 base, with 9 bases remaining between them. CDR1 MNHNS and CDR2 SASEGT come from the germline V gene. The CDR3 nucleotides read TGTGCCAGCAGGAGAGTACAGAACACTGAAGCTTTCTTT. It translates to CASRRVQNTEAFF.

The CDR3 sequence: CASSLSGRALTGELFF. The CDR3 coding sequence is TGTGCCAGCAGCTTAAGCGGGAGGGCCCTCACCGGGGAGCTGTTTTTT. The V gene is TRBV6-1, the J gene TRBJ2-2, with TRBD2 matching 10 bases. J gave up 4 bases and V 6 bases, and 8 bases lay outside the gene matches. This CDR3 has 16 residues. Germline V gives CDR1 MNHNS, CDR2 SASEGT.

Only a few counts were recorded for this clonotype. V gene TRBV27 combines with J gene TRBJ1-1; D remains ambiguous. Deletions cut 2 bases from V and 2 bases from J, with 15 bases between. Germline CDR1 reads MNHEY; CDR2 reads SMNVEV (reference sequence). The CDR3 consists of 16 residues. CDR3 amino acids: CASSLHPARTNTEAFF. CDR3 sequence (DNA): TGTGCCAGCAGTTTACACCCCGCCCGAACCAACACTGAAGCTTTCTTT.

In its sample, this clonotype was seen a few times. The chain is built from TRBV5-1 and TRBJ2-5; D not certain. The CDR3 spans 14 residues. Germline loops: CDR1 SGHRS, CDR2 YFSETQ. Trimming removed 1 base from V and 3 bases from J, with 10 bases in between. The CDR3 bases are TGCGCCAGCAGCTTGATGAGCACCGAAGAGACCCAGTACTTC. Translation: CASSLMSTEETQYF.

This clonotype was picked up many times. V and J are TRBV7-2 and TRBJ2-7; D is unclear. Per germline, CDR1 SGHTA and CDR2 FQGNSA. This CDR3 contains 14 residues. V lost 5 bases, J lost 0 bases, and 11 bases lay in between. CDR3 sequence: CASSLGRSSYEQYF. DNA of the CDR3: TGTGCCAGCAGCCTAGGACGGAGCTCCTACGAGCAGTACTTC.

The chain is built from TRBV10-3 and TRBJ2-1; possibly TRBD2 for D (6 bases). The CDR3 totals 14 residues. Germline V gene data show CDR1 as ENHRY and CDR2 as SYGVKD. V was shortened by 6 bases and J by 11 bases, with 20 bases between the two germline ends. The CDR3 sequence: CAIRDPQRVRQQFF. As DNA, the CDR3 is TGTGCCATCAGAGACCCTCAGCGGGTTAGGCAGCAGTTCTTC.

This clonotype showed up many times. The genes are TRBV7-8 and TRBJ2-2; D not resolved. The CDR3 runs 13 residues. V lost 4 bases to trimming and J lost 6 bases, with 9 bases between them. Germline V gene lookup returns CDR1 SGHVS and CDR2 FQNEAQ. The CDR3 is CASSWPRSGELFF. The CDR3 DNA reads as TGTGCCAGCAGCTGGCCGCGTTCCGGGGAGCTGTTTTTT.

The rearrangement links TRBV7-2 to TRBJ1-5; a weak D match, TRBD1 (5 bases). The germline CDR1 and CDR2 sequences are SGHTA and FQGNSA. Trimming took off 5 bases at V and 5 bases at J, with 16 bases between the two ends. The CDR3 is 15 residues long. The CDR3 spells CASSVNTGFDQPQHF. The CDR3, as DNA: TGTGCCAGCAGCGTTAATACAGGTTTCGATCAGCCCCAGCATTTT.

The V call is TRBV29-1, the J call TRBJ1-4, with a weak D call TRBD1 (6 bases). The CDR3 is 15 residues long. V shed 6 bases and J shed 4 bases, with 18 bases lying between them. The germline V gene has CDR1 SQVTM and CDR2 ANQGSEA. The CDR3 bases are TGCAGCGTGAAAGGGGGACGGGCGGTTAATGAAAAACTGTTTTTT. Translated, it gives CSVKGGRAVNEKLFF. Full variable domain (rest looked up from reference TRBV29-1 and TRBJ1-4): SAVISQKPSRDICQRGTSLTIQCQVDSQVTMMFWYRQQPGQSLTLIATANQGSEATYESGFVIDKFPISRPNLTFSTLTVSNMSPEDSSIYLCSVKGGRAVNEKLFFGSGTQLSVL.

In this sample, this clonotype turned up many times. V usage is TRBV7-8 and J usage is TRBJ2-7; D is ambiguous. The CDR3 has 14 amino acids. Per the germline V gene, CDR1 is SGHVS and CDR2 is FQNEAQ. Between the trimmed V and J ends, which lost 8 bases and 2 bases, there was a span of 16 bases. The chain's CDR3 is CASCESRAPYEQYF. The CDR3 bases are TGTGCCAGCTGTGAGAGCCGGGCCCCCTACGAGCAGTACTTC.

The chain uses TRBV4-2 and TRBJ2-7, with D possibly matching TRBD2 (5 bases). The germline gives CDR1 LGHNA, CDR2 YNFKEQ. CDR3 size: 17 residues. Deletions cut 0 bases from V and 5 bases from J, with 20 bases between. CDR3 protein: CASSQDRLRESLHEQYF. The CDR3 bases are TGTGCCAGCAGCCAAGATCGTCTACGGGAATCTCTCCACGAGCAGTACTTC.

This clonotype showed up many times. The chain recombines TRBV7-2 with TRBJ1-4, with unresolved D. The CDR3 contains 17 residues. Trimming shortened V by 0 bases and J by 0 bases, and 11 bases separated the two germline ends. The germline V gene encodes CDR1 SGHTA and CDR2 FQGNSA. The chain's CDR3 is CASSLALLAATNEKLFF. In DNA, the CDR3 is TGTGCCAGCAGCTTAGCGCTGTTAGCAGCAACTAATGAAAAACTGTTTTTT.

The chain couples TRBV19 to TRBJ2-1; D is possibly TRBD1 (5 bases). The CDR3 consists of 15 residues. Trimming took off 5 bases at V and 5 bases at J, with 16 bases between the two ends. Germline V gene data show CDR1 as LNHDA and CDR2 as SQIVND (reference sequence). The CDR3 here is CASSAREGLHNEQFF. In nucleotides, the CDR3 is TGTGCCAGTAGTGCCAGGGAAGGTCTCCACAATGAGCAGTTCTTC.